This T cell receptor beta chain was recovered during a study of T and B cells in COVID-19 patients (TCRdb year 2020). As for the study more broadly: Using TRB and IGH repertoire sequencing of peripheral blood, the study characterized adaptive immunity in COVID-19 patients who had active infection or had recovered. A recovered cohort comprised roughly 19 patients contributing approximately 22 samples, mostly after mild to moderate COVID-19 managed as outpatients. Patients in the recovered cohort had a median age of around 34 years, compared with roughly 67 years for patients in the active-infection cohort. Critical illness requiring mechanical ventilation or ECMO was present in about 65% of the roughly 20 patients in the active-infection cohort. Comorbidities linked to unfavorable COVID-19 outcome were present in 18 of 20 patients in the active-infection cohort. The repository of TCR and BCR sequences included roughly 70 time points from more than 30 patients, and more than 7 million TCR sequences were analysed. A couple of patients were in both the active and recovered cohorts because samples existed from active disease and from after recovery. For the repertoire analyses, the comparison was an age-matched reference group of about 40 healthy donors who were negative for COVID-19 antibodies. As many as 9 follow-up blood samples were taken per patient, and some of the samples covered different disease stages within the same individual.

In regard to this clonotype: No antigen is known for it. Per-base qualities were not stored, and no clone one base away is much larger.

The data were produced on an Illumina MiSeq. Multiplex PCR with BIOMED2 TRB-A/B primer pools was used to amplify TRB rearrangements. Illumina-compatible adapters and 7-nucleotide sample barcodes were attached to the amplicons in two consecutive PCRs. All library PCRs used Phusion HS II polymerase. The amplicons were purified from gel with the NucleoSpin Gel and PCR Clean-up kit, measured on Qubit, and combined at roughly 4.3 nM. Amplicon pool quality was checked on an Agilent 2100 Bioanalyzer before Illumina next-generation sequencing. Regarding the original processing steps: MiXCR 3.0.8 with the default MiXCR reference library was used to annotate TRB rearrangements. Non-productive reads and sequences with fewer than 2 reads were removed, and each unique CDR3 nucleotide sequence was counted as one clone. Clonality, diversity, richness and V-J gene usage were calculated in R 3.5.1. TCR clustering by CDR3 similarity used GLIPH2, with generation probabilities calculated by OLGA. Only GLIPH2 clusters with at least four unique TCR clonotypes present in at least three individuals were retained. TCRdb reran the public reads through fastp at Q25 and MiXCR, keeping productive beta chains. Rows with a matching CDR3 protein are joined into one entry that keeps the most common DNA and genes. TCRdb's processing, not the authors', yielded these V and J calls. The sample has around 30,000 distinct CDR3 sequences on record, 30% to 35% of them singletons. The top ten clones comprise more than 1.5% of the sample.

Results and caveats for the whole study, not just this receptor: Patients with COVID-19 were reported to show strongly skewed TRBV/TRBJ gene usage. Specific T cell subsets (CD4+/Treg/CD8+) and sorted SARS-CoV-2-responsive or tetramer+ T cells had not yet been sequenced, and these experiments were ongoing. Few blood samples were available from mildly ill patients while symptoms were present or from severe cases at early time points. The cohort was considered too small to assess HLA contributions to COVID-19 susceptibility or severity. During active COVID-19 the TRB repertoires were highly clonal, but at recovery diversity and richness rose above the levels seen in healthy donors. The recovered cohort had some 2,500 exclusive TCR clusters, including over 30 low-pGen clusters. The reported TCR clusters were stated to require prospective validation before clinical use.

Genomic DNA extracted from blood was used in amounts of about 250-550 ng for amplification of TRB repertoires. CDR1 and CDR2 (SGHTA, FQGNSA) derive from the germline V gene. A distance of 12 bases separates the germline ends of V and J, which lose 3 bases and 6 bases respectively. Counted from cysteine to phenylalanine, this CDR3 has 14 amino acids. Only CDR3 DNA is held: 42 bases, read in frame from base 1. The sequencing input was blood. The sequence was obtained from a human donor who had recovered from COVID-19. The chain is encoded by TRBV7-2 joined to TRBJ2-1, with a tentative D gene TRBD2 over 5 matching bases. The DNA is as follows: TGTGCCAGCAGCTTCGAAGCGGCTACCAATGAGCAGTTCTTC. This sequence encodes CASSFEAATNEQFF.